The rows below give T cell receptor beta chains drawn from one sample of a study of blood T cell repertoires in COVID-19. Profiled with immunoSEQ multiplex PCR; TCRdb holds only in-frame clones, not every one. Among around 58,000 clones listed, over 65% were seen once. The source material was peripheral blood. Receptor source: a human donor in a cohort sampled during active COVID-19. Both conserved end residues are part of each CDR3. A D gene is named only where the DNA matches it firmly. Expanded clones are given a class, and other clones once, few, many or no size at all.

v_gene	j_gene	d_gene	abundance	CDR3aa	CDR3nt
TRBV18	TRBJ2-5	-	-	CASSFGQQETQYF	TGTGCCAGCTCATTTGGACAGCAAGAGACCCAGTACTTC
TRBV12-3/TRBV12-4	TRBJ2-5	-	-	CASSRGLETQYF	TGTGCCTCTTCCAGGGGCCTTGAGACCCAGTACTTC
TRBV5-1	TRBJ2-3	-	-	CASSPRGFTQYF	TGCGCCAGCAGCCCTCGCGGGTTTACGCAGTATTTT
TRBV28	TRBJ1-5	-	-	CASRGSGHSNQPQHF	TGTGCCAGCAGGGGCAGCGGGCATAGCAATCAGCCCCAGCATTTT
TRBV27	TRBJ1-1	-	-	CASSLFRGGTEAFF	TGTGCCAGCAGTTTATTCAGGGGAGGGACTGAAGCTTTCTTT
TRBV7-3	TRBJ2-5	TRBD2	-	CASSLVGGLAGGETQYF	TGTGCCAGCAGCTTAGTTGGGGGACTAGCCGGGGGAGAGACCCAGTACTTC
TRBV6-5	TRBJ2-2	TRBD2	-	CASSTLAGETGELFF	TGTGCCAGCAGTACACTAGCGGGGGAGACCGGGGAGCTGTTTTTT
TRBV9	TRBJ2-2	-	once	CASSPRQGLNTGELFF	TGTGCCAGCAGCCCGCGACAGGGACTGAACACCGGGGAGCTGTTTTTT
TRBV11-3	TRBJ2-1	-	-	CASSLGGSPPYNEQFF	TGTGCCAGCAGCTTAGGAGGCTCCCCACCCTACAATGAGCAGTTCTTC
TRBV6-4	TRBJ1-2	TRBD1	-	CASSAGGGSGYTF	TGTGCCAGCAGTGCAGGGGGCGGCAGTGGCTACACCTTC
TRBV28	TRBJ1-2	-	once	CAAQTTGNGYTF	TGTGCCGCCCAGACAACAGGGAATGGCTACACCTTC
TRBV5-4	TRBJ1-1	-	many	CASIGGGTEAFF	TGTGCCAGCATCGGGGGGGGGACTGAAGCTTTCTTT
TRBV7-9	TRBJ2-3	-	-	CASSSGDSDTQYF	TGTGCCAGCAGCTCGGGGGATTCTGATACGCAGTATTTT
TRBV5-6	TRBJ2-1	-	-	CASSLPGRTRSSYNEQFF	TGTGCCAGCAGCTTACCCGGGAGAACCCGGAGCTCCTACAATGAGCAGTTCTTC
TRBV13	TRBJ1-3	-	-	CASSRKGVLGNTIYF	TGTGCCAGCAGCCGAAAGGGGGTTTTGGGAAACACCATATATTTT
TRBV3-1/TRBV3-2	TRBJ1-5	-	-	CASSQGGVRGSNQPQHF	TGTGCCAGCAGCCAGGGCGGAGTCAGGGGAAGCAATCAGCCCCAGCATTTT
TRBV19	TRBJ1-1	-	-	CVSKSGRGGVVTEAFF	TGTGTCAGTAAATCGGGACGGGGAGGGGTCGTCACTGAAGCTTTCTTT
TRBV9	TRBJ2-7	-	-	CASSVDPKLWSEQYF	TGTGCCAGCAGCGTAGATCCTAAGTTATGGAGCGAGCAGTACTTC
TRBV14	TRBJ2-5	TRBD1	few	CASSQDHGRGRGRETQYF	TGTGCCAGCAGCCAAGATCATGGCAGGGGGCGCGGTAGGGAGACCCAGTACTTC
TRBV9	TRBJ2-3	-	-	CASSVPPTDTQYF	TGTGCCAGCAGCGTCCCTCCCACAGATACGCAGTATTTT
TRBV7-9	TRBJ2-3	-	-	CASSFRDSDTQYF	TGTGCCAGCAGCTTCAGGGACTCAGATACGCAGTATTTT
TRBV7-9	TRBJ2-5	TRBD2	-	CATALSGTSGQETQYF	TGTGCCACCGCCCTATCGGGGACTAGCGGTCAAGAGACCCAGTACTTC
TRBV5-1	TRBJ2-2	-	-	CASSSGSSLPNTGELFF	TGCGCCAGCAGCTCGGGGAGCAGCCTCCCGAACACCGGGGAGCTGTTTTTT
TRBV28	TRBJ1-1	-	-	CASRGGNTEAFF	TGTGCCAGCAGGGGAGGGAACACTGAAGCTTTCTTT
TRBV5-1	TRBJ1-6	TRBD1	-	CASRNSAGGNSPLHF	TGCGCCAGCAGGAATAGCGCAGGGGGTAATTCACCCCTCCACTTT
TRBV15	TRBJ1-1	-	-	CATSRGRGIGTGTEAFF	TGTGCCACCAGCAGGGGGAGGGGGATCGGGACTGGCACTGAAGCTTTCTTT
TRBV10-2	TRBJ2-5	TRBD2	-	CASSVLAGGKTQYF	TGCGCCAGCAGTGTACTAGCGGGGGGGAAGACCCAGTACTTC
TRBV2	TRBJ2-2	TRBD2	-	CATSTSAGELFF	TGTGCCACATCGACTAGCGCCGGGGAGCTGTTTTTT
TRBV3-1/TRBV3-2	TRBJ1-2	-	-	CASSQRGLNNYGYTF	TGTGCCAGCAGCCAAAGGGGCCTCAACAACTATGGCTACACCTTC
TRBV2	TRBJ2-1	TRBD2	-	CASSGLAGAQFF	TGTGCCAGCAGTGGGCTAGCGGGGGCGCAGTTCTTC
TRBV27	TRBJ1-4	-	-	CASSFPGGKLFF	TGTGCCAGCAGTTTCCCCGGGGGAAAACTGTTTTTT
TRBV4-2	TRBJ1-1	-	few	CASSQDGTRNEAFF	TGTGCCAGCAGCCAAGACGGGACAAGGAATGAAGCTTTCTTT
TRBV5-1	TRBJ1-1	-	-	CASSLQQNTEAFF	TGCGCCAGCAGCTTACAACAGAACACTGAAGCTTTCTTT
TRBV6-5	TRBJ2-7	-	-	CASSYSGARSSYEQYF	TGTGCCAGCAGTTACTCTGGGGCAAGAAGCTCCTACGAGCAGTACTTC